What follows are 5 T cell receptor beta chains derived from one specimen sequenced in a study of identical twins. TCRdb reprocessed the 5' RACE reads with MiXCR, giving one entry per CDR3 protein. The sample yields approximately 260,000 distinct CDR3 sequences, 6.5% to 9.5% seen once. These same data were also listed under a study on yellow fever vaccine responses in identical twins.

Sequencing used CD8+ T cells sorted from blood. These receptors were obtained from a woman under 30 in good health.

The chain is built from TRBV4-3 and TRBJ2-3; D may be TRBD2 (5 bases). Trimming shortened V by 0 bases and J by 4 bases, and 17 bases separated the two germline ends. CDR3 length: 17 residues. Germline loops: CDR1 LGHNA, CDR2 YSLEER. CDR3 nucleotides: TGCGCCAGCAGCCAAGATGTTGGGCTAGCAGATTCAGATACGCAGTATTTT. Protein sequence: CASSQDVGLADSDTQYF.

This clonotype has ten or more counts. The chain combines TRBV4-3 with TRBJ2-3; D possibly uses TRBD1 or TRBD2 (5 bases each). The CDR3 has 16 residues. Trimming pared 1 base from V and 3 bases from J, leaving 14 bases between. The germline gives CDR1 LGHNA, CDR2 YSLEER. The CDR3 DNA reads TGCGCCAGCAGCCAAGTGGGGTACGAGGGGACAGATACGCAGTATTTT. Translated, it gives CASSQVGYEGTDTQYF.

This clonotype came up a few times. V and J are TRBV20-1 and TRBJ2-2; a possible D gene is TRBD2 (5 bases). The CDR3 totals 13 residues. The germline V and J ends were trimmed by 5 bases and 6 bases, with 13 bases remaining between them. Germline CDR1 reads DFQATT; CDR2 reads SNEGSKA (reference sequence). CDR3 sequence: CSAPSSRAGELFF. As DNA, the CDR3 is TGCAGTGCTCCATCTAGCCGCGCCGGGGAGCTGTTTTTT.

The chain recombines TRBV20-1 with TRBJ2-4; D unclear. Trimming removed 0 bases at V and 0 bases at J, with 12 bases between. The CDR3 runs to 16 residues. Looked up from germline, CDR1 is DFQATT and CDR2 is SNEGSKA (reference sequence). The CDR3 sequence: CSARDLTVLAKNIQYF. As DNA, the CDR3 is TGCAGTGCTAGAGATTTGACGGTACTAGCCAAAAACATTCAGTACTTC.

V is TRBV12-3 or TRBV12-4 and J is TRBJ2-7; D is tentatively TRBD1 or TRBD2 (5 bases each). The CDR3 totals 16 residues. V was clipped by 1 base and J by 2 bases, with 15 bases between them. The CDR3 reads CASSLVIRGPTYEQYF. The CDR3 DNA reads TGTGCCAGCAGTTTAGTTATACGGGGCCCTACCTACGAGCAGTACTTC.